The sequence of this T cell receptor (beta chain) was determined in a study of blood T cell repertoires in COVID-19. Whole-study context: The study drew acute and convalescent COVID-19 samples from the United States, Italy and Spain.

Germline CDR1 and CDR2: MGHDK and SYGVNS. V was pared by 2 bases and J by 5 bases, with 12 bases between. This CDR3 has 14 amino acids. Participants were aged about 18 to 100 years, lived in 20 to 25 US areas, and enrolled virtually. Generated by immunoSEQ multiplex PCR, the TCRdb table keeps only in-frame clones and is missing some. The sample has under 200,000 clones, 84% seen once. The clonotype comes from a woman aged 30 to 39 who had been exposed to COVID-19. Material: PBMCs or T cells enriched from blood (not recorded which). The V call is TRBV25-1, the J call TRBJ2-5; possible D gene TRBD2, 5 bases. The CDR3 region is CASSERTGKETQYF. The CDR3 coding sequence is TGTGCCAGCAGTGAAAGGACCGGGAAGGAGACCCAGTACTTC.